There are a few counts of the clone carrying this TCR beta chain. The antigen is undetermined. The record originates from a study of T cell repertoires in cytomegalovirus infection. Study information: In the study, CMV epitopes included recently identified HLA-C-restricted and well-studied HLA-B-restricted ones. Both CMV infection and a matching HLA type were indicated by public TCR beta signatures. General observations from the study: The ex vivo response showed dominance by HLA-C-restricted CMV-specific TCR beta clonotypes. Carriage of CMV together with the relevant HLA was identifiable through cumulative public TCR beta family frequency.

V lost 9 bases, J lost 4 bases, and 4 bases stayed unmatched. The germline gives CDR1 ENHRY, CDR2 SYGVKD. CDR3 length equals 12 residues. MiXCR, applied by TCRdb to the reads, yields one record per CDR3 protein. The data contain around 71,000 distinct CDR3 sequences, roughly 40% of them singletons. This TCR derives from a human donor in good health (CMV status not recorded). Some clones in this sample may be carry-over from other donors' samples. V is TRBV10-3 and J is TRBJ1-1; 8 bases are a match to TRBD1. Sequenced material: CD8+ T cells from cultured PBMCs, taken from culture after CMV antigen stimulation. Here the CDR3 reads CAIGQGGTEAFF. CDR3 coding DNA: TGTGCCATAGGACAGGGTGGCACTGAAGCTTTCTTT.